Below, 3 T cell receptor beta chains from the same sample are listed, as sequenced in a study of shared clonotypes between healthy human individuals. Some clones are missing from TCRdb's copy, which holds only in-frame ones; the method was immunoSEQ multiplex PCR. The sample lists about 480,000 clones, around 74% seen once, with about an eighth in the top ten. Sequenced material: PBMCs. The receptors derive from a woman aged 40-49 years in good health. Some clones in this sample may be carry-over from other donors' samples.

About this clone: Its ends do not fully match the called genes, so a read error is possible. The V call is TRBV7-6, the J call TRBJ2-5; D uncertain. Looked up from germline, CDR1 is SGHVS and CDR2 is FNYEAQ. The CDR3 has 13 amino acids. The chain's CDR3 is CASSSLNQETQYF. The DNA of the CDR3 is TGTGCCAGCAGCTCGTTAAACCAGGAGACCCAGTACTTC. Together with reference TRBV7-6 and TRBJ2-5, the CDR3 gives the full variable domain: GAGVSQSPRYKVTKRGQDVALRCDPISGHVSLYWYRQALGQGPEFLTYFNYEAQQDKSGLPNDRFSAERPEGSISTLTIQRTEQRDSAMYRCASSSLNQETQYFGPGTRLLVL.

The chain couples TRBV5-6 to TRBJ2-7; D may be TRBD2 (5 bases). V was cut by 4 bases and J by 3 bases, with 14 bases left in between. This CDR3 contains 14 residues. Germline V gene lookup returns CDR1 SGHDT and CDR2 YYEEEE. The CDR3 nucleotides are TGTGCCAGCAGCAAGCGAGGAGGAGACTACGAGCAGTACTTC. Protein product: CASSKRGGDYEQYF.

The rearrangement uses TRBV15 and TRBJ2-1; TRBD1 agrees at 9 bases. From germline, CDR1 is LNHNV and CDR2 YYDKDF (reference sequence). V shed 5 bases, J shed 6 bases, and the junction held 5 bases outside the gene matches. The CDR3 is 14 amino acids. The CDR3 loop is CATSFSTGGNEQFF. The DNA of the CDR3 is TGTGCCACCAGCTTCTCGACAGGGGGCAATGAGCAGTTCTTC. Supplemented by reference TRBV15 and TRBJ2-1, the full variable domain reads DAMVIQNPRYQVTQFGKPVTLSCSQTLNHNVMYWYQQKSSQAPKLLFHYYDKDFNNEADTPDNFQSRRPNTSFCFLDIRSPGLGDTAMYLCATSFSTGGNEQFFGPGTRLTVL.